Included here is one T cell receptor beta chain sequence, with context. Its antigen remains unidentified. The sample is drawn from a study of a mutant IDH1 vaccine in newly diagnosed glioma. About the research overall: In some groups vaccination began 4-6 weeks post-radiotherapy; others received it with temozolomide. Treated patients were roughly 60% male, about 38% female, mean age around 40 years. Study results and limitations: Pseudoprogression appeared independent of alterations in top peripheral clonotypes. Immune responses induced by vaccination arose in 93.3% of the patients.

Time point reported: week 35, safety follow-up. Every vaccine dose comprised 300 ug of mutant IDH1 20-mer peptide plus topical imiquimod. The ends were cut back, 4 bases at V and 1 base at J, with 14 bases in the middle. Per the germline V gene, CDR1 is SGHDT and CDR2 is YYEEEE. This CDR3 has 15 amino acids. Sequenced by immunoSEQ multiplex PCR; TCRdb stores in-frame clones only, minus some. Of tens of thousands of clones listed, 80% to 90% are singletons. The chain has TRBV5-6 and TRBJ2-5; D might be TRBD1 (5 bases). The material sequenced was PBMCs, taken from a glioma patient whose treatment included an IDH1 peptide vaccine. The receptor was derived from a woman aged 18-29 years with glioma. This chain's CDR3 is CASSPLGRAQETQYF. The CDR3, as DNA: TGTGCCAGCAGCCCATTGGGCAGGGCCCAAGAGACCCAGTACTTC.